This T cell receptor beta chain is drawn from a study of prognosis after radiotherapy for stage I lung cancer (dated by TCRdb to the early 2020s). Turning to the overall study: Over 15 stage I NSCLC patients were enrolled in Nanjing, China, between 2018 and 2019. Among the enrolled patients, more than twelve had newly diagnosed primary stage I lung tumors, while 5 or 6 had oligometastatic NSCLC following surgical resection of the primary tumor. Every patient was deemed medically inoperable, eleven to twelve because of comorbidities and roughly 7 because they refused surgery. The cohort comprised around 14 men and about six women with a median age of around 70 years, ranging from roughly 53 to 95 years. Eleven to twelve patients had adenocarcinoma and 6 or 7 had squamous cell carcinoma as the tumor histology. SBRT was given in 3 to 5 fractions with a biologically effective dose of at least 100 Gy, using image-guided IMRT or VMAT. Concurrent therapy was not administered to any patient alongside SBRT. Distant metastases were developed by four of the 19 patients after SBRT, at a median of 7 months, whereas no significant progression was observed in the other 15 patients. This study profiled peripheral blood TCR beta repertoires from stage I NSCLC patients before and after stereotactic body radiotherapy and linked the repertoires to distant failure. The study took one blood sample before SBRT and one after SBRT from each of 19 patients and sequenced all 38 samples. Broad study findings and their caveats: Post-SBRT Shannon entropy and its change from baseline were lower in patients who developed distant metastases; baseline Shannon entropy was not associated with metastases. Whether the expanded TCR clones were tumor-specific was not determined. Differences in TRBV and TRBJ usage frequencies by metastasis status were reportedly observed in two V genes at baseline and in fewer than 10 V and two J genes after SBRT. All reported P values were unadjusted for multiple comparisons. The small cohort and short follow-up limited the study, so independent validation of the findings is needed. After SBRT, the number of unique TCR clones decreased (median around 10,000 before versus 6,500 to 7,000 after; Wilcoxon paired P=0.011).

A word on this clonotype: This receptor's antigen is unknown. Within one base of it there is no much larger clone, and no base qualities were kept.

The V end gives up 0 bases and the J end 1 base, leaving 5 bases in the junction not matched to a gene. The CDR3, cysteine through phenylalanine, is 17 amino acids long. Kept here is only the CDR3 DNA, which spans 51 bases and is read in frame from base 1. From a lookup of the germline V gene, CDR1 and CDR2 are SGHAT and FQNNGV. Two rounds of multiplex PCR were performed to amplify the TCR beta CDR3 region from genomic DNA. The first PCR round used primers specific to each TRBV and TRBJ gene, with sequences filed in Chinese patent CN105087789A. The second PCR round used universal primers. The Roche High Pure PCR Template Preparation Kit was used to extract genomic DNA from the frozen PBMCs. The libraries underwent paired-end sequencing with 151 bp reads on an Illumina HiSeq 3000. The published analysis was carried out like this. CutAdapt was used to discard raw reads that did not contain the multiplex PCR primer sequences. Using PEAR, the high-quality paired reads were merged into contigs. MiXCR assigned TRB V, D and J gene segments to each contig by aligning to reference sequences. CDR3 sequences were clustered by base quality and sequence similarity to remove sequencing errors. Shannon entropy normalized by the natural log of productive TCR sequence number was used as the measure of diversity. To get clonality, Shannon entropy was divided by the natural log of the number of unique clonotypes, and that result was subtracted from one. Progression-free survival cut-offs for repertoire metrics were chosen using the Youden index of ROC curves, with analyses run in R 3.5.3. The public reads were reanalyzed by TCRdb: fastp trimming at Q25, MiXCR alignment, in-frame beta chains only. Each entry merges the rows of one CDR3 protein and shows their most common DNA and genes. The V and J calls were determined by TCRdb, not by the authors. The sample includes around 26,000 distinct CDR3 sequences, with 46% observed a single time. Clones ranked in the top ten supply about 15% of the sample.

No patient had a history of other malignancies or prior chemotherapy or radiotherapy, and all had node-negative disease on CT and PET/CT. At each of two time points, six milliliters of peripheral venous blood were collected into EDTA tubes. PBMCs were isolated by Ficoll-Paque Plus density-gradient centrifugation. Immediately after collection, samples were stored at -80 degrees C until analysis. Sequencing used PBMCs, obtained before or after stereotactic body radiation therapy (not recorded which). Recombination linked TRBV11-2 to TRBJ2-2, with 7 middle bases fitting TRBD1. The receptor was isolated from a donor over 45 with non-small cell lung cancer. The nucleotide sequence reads TGTGCCAGCAGCTTAGAAGTGACAGGGAAGAACACCGGGGAGCTGTTTTTT. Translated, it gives CASSLEVTGKNTGELFF.